These T cell receptor beta chains were read from a single sample in a study of shared clonotypes between healthy human individuals. Clones were read by immunoSEQ multiplex PCR, and TCRdb kept only the in-frame ones, dropping some. The sample consists of more than 550,000 clones, roughly 87% of them appearing once. Sequenced material: memory CD8+ T cells from PBMCs. The receptors shown here come from a young man in good health. Some clones in this sample may be carry-over from other donors' samples. CDR3s include the opening cysteine and the closing phenylalanine or tryptophan. Each record gives: CDR3 DNA, CDR3 protein, V gene, J gene, D gene, clone size. D genes are given only for firm matches. Some rows have no size entry. The others give once, few or many, or a class for an expanded clone.

TGTGCCAGCAGTTCGGACAGGGGAATTATTATGAACACTGAAGCTTTCTTT	CASSSDRGIIMNTEAFF	TRBV28	TRBJ1-1	TRBD1	once
TGTGCCAGCAGCCTAAGGACTAGCGGGAGTTCCTACGAGCAGTACTTC	CASSLRTSGSSYEQYF	TRBV7-9	TRBJ2-7	TRBD2	NA
TGTGCCAGCAGCGAGGGACAGGGGGCGGTCTACGAGCAGTACTTC	CASSEGQGAVYEQYF	TRBV9	TRBJ2-7	TRBD1	NA
TGCGCCAGCAGCGAAGGGACATTACCGTTATATGGCTACACCTTC	CASSEGTLPLYGYTF	TRBV4-1	TRBJ1-2	NA	NA
TGCGCCAGCAGCTTGTTACCAGGGGGCCCGGCAGATACGCAGTATTTT	CASSLLPGGPADTQYF	TRBV5-1	TRBJ2-3	TRBD1	NA
TGTGCCAGCAGTCCTCGGGTTGTCCACCAGGGGAACACTGAAGCTTTCTTT	CASSPRVVHQGNTEAFF	TRBV27	TRBJ1-1	NA	NA
TGCGCCAGCAGCCCAACGCGGATGAACACTGAAGCTTTCTTT	CASSPTRMNTEAFF	TRBV10-2	TRBJ1-1	NA	NA
TGTGCCAGCAGCTTAGCCGGTGGCGGTATCTACGAGCAGTACTTC	CASSLAGGGIYEQYF	TRBV7-9	TRBJ2-7	NA	NA
TGTGCCACCCTGGCGAGGACTAGAATGAACAATGAGCAGTTCTTC	CATLARTRMNNEQFF	TRBV11-2	TRBJ2-1	TRBD2	NA
TGTGCCAGCAGTGATAGACAGGGTTTAGACACCGGGGAGCTGTTTTTT	CASSDRQGLDTGELFF	TRBV6-1	TRBJ2-2	TRBD1	NA
TGTGCCAGTAGTACTCTAGGCGGCCCGGGGGTGAACACTGAAGCTTTCTTT	CASSTLGGPGVNTEAFF	TRBV19	TRBJ1-1	NA	NA
TGTGCCAGCACCCTGCGGGGACAGGGGCTATACGAGCAGTACTTC	CASTLRGQGLYEQYF	TRBV7-8	TRBJ2-7	TRBD1	NA
TGTGCCAGTCATCCCGGGACAGTAAGCACAGATACGCAGTATTTT	CASHPGTVSTDTQYF	TRBV2	TRBJ2-3	TRBD1	NA
TGTGCCAGCAGCGGAGAGTACCAAGAGACCCAGTACTTC	CASSGEYQETQYF	TRBV9	TRBJ2-5	NA	NA
TGTGCCAGCAGCAAAACAGGGCTCCCTCAGCCCCAGCATTTT	CASSKTGLPQPQHF	TRBV6-1	TRBJ1-5	NA	once
TGTGCCAGCAGCTTAGGCCGGGACGAGCAGTACTTC	CASSLGRDEQYF	TRBV7-9	TRBJ2-7	NA	NA
TGTGCCATCAGCCTAGGACGGACTGAGCAGTTCTTC	CAISLGRTEQFF	TRBV10-3	TRBJ2-1	NA	NA
TGCAGCGTCGACAGAAACACTGAAGCTTTCTTT	CSVDRNTEAFF	TRBV29-1	TRBJ1-1	NA	NA
TGCGCCAGCAGTCTCGACAGGGGCCACTATGGCTACACCTTC	CASSLDRGHYGYTF	TRBV5-1	TRBJ1-2	TRBD1	NA
TGTGCCAGCCCCCTGCGGGGGACAGAACTATACGAGCAGTACTTC	CASPLRGTELYEQYF	TRBV2	TRBJ2-7	NA	NA
TGTGCCAGCAGCTCGGGGAGGGAAGAAGTAGGTGAAAAACTGTTTTTT	CASSSGREEVGEKLFF	TRBV7-9	TRBJ1-4	NA	NA
TGTGCCAGCAGTTTATGGAAAGCGGGAGGGCCGGGGGAGCAGTACTTC	CASSLWKAGGPGEQYF	TRBV28	TRBJ2-7	TRBD2	NA
TGCAGCGTTGAAGTCCACCCTTGGGGGAACACTGAAGCTTTCTTT	CSVEVHPWGNTEAFF	TRBV29-1	TRBJ1-1	NA	few
TGTGCCAGCATTAACATACAGGGGGCGCGAAAAACTGAAGCTTTCTTT	CASINIQGARKTEAFF	TRBV28	TRBJ1-1	TRBD1	NA
TGTGCCAGCAGCCCCCGCGGAGGACAGGGGGCAGGGACCCAGTACTTC	CASSPRGGQGAGTQYF	TRBV11-2	TRBJ2-5	TRBD1	NA